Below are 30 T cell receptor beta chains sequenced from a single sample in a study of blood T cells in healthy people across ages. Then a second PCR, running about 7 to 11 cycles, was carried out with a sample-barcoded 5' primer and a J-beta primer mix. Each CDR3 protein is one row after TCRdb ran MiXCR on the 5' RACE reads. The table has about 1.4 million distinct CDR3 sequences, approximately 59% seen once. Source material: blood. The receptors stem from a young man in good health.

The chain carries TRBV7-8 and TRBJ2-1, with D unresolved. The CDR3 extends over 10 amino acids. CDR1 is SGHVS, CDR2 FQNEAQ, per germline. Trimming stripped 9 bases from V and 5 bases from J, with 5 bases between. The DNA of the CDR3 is TGTGCCAGTGTGCACAATGAGCAGTTCTTC. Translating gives CASVHNEQFF.

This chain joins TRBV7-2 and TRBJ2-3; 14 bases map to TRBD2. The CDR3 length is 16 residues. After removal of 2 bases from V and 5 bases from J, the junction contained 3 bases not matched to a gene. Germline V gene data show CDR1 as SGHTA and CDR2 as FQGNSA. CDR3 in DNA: TGTGCCAGCAGCTTAAGGACTAGCGGGGGGCGAGATACGCAGTATTTT. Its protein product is CASSLRTSGGRDTQYF. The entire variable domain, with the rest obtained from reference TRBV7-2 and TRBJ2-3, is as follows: GAGVSQSPSNKVTEKGKDVELRCDPISGHTALYWYRQSLGQGLEFLIYFQGNSAPDKSGLPSDRFSAERTGGSVSTLTIQRTQQEDSAVYLCASSLRTSGGRDTQYFGPGTRLTVL.

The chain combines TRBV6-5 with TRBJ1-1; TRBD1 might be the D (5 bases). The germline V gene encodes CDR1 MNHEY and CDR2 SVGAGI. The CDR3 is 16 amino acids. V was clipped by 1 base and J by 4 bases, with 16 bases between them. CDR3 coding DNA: TGTGCCAGCAGTTACTATGAAGGGGAGTTGAGCACTGAAGCTTTCTTT. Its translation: CASSYYEGELSTEAFF.

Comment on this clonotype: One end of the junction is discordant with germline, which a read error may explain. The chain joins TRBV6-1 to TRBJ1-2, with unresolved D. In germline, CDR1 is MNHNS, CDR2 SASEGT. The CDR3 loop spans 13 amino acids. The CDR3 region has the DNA TGTGCCAGCAGAGAAGACACAGTCTATGGCTACACCTTC. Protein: CASREDTVYGYTF.

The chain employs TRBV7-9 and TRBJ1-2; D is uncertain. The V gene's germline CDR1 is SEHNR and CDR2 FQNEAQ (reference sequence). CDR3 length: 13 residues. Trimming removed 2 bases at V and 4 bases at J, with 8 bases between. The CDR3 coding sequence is TGTGCCAGCAGCTTATTGGTTAGCTATGGCTACACCTTC. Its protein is CASSLLVSYGYTF.

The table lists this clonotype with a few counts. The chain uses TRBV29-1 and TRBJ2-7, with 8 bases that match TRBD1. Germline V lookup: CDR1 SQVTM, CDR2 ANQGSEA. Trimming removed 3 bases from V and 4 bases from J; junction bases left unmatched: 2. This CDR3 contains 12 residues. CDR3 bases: TGCAGCGTTGAGGACAGGGATTACGAGCAGTACTTC. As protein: CSVEDRDYEQYF.

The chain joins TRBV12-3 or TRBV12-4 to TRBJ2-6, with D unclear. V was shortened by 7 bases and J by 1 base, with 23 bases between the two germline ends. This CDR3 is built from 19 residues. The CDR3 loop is CASIGLHPPSPSGANVLTF. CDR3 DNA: TGTGCCAGCATCGGCCTTCACCCACCTTCACCTTCTGGGGCCAACGTCCTGACTTTC.

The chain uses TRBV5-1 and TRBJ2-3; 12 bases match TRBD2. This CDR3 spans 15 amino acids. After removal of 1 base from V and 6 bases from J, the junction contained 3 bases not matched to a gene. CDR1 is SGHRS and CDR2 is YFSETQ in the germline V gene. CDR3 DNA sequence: TGCGCCAGCAGCTTGACTACTAGCGGGGGGGATACGCAGTATTTT. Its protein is CASSLTTSGGDTQYF.

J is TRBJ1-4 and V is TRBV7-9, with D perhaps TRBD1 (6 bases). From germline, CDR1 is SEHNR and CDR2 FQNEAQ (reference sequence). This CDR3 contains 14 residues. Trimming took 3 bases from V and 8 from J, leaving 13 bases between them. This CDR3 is CASSFGTRGEKLFF. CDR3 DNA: TGTGCCAGCAGCTTCGGGACACGGGGCGAAAAACTGTTTTTT.

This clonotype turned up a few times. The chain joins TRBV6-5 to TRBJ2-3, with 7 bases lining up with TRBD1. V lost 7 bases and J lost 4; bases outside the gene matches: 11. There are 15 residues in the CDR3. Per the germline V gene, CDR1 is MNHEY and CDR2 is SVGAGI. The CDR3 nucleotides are TGTGCCAGCAAACCGACAGGGAATGGGGCAGATACGCAGTATTTT. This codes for CASKPTGNGADTQYF.

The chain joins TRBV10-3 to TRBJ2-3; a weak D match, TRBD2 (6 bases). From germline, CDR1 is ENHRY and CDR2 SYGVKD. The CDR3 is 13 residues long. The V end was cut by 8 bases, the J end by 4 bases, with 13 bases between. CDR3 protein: CAIGVADADTQYF. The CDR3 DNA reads TGTGCCATCGGAGTAGCGGACGCAGATACGCAGTATTTT.

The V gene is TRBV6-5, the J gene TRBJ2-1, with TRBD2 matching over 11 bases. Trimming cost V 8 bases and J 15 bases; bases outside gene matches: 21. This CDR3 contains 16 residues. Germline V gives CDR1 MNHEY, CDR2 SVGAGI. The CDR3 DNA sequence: TGTGCCAGCTCTACTTCCTCTAGCGGGGGGCATGAGCACCGGTTCTTC. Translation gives CASSTSSSGGHEHRFF.

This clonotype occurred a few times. The chain's CDR3 is CASSATLSNQPQHF. In DNA form, the CDR3 reads TGTGCCAGCAGCGCGACACTTAGCAATCAGCCCCAGCATTTT. The chain carries TRBV7-6 and TRBJ1-5, with no clear D. The germline gives CDR1 SGHVS, CDR2 FNYEAQ. This CDR3 region has 14 residues. V was shortened by 5 bases and J by 0 bases, with 8 bases between the two germline ends.

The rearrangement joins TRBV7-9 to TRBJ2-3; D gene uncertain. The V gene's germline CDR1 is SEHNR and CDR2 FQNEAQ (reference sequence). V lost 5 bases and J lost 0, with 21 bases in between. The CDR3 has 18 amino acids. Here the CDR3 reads CASSLPRPIAESTDTQYF. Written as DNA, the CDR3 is TGTGCCAGCAGCCTTCCCCGCCCAATAGCAGAAAGCACAGATACGCAGTATTTT.

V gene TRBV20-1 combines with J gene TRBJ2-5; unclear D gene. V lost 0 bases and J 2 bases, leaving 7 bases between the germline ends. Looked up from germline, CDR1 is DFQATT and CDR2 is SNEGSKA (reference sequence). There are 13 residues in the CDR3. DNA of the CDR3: TGCAGTGCTAGAGATGCCGGGCAAGAGACCCAGTACTTC. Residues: CSARDAGQETQYF.

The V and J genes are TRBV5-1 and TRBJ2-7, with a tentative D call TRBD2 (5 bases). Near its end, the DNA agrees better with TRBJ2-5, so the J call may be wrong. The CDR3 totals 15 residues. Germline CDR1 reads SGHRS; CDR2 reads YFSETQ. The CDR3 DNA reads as TGCGCCAGCAGCGTGTGGGGAACTAGGGAAGAGACCCAGTACTTC. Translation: CASSVWGTREETQYF.

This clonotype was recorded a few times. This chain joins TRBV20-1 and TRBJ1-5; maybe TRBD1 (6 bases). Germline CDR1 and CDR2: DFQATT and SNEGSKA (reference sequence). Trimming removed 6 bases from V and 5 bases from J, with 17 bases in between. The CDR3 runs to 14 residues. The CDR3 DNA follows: TGCAGTGCCCAACCCCGGGACACCTATCAGCCCCAGCATTTT. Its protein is CSAQPRDTYQPQHF.

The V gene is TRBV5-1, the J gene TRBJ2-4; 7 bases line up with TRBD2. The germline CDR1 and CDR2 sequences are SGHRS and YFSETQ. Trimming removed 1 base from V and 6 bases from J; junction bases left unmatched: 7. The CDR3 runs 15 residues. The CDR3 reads CASSLSWERGNIQYF. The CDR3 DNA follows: TGCGCCAGCAGCTTGAGTTGGGAGCGGGGAAACATTCAGTACTTC.

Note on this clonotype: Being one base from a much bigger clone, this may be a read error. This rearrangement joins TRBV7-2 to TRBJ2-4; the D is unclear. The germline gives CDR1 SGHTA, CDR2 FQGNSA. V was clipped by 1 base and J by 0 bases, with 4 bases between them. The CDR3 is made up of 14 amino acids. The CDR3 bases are TGTGCCAGCAGCTTAGGGGAAGCCAAAAACATTCAGTACTTC. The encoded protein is CASSLGEAKNIQYF.

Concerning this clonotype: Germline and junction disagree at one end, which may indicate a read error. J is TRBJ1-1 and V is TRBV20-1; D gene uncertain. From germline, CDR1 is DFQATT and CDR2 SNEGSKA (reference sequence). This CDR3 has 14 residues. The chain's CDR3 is CSARLGNMNAEAFF. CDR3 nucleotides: TGCAGTGCTAGACTGGGGAACATGAACGCTGAAGCTTTCTTT.

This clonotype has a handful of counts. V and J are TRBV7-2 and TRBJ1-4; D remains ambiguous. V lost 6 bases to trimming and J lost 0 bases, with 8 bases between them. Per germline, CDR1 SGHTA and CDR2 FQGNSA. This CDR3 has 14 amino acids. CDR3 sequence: CASSSDPTNEKLFF. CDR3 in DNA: TGTGCCAGCAGTTCAGACCCAACTAATGAAAAACTGTTTTTT.

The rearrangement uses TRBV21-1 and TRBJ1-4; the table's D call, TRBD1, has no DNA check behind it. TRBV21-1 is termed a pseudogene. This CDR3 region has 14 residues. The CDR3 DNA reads TGTGCCAGCAGCCGGAGGGGGCGAAATGAAAAACTGTTTTTT. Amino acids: CASSRRGRNEKLFF.

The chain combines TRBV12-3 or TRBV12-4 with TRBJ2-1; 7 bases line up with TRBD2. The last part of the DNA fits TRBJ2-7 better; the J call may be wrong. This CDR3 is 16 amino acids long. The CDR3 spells CASSAGPGLSLHEQYF. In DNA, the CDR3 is TGTGCCAGCAGTGCAGGGCCGGGACTATCCCTCCATGAGCAGTACTTC.

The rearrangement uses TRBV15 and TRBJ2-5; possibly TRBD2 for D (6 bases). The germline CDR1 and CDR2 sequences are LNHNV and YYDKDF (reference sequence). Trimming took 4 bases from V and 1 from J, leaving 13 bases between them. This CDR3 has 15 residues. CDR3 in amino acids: CATSTGDAFQETQYF. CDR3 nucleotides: TGTGCCACCAGCACGGGGGATGCCTTCCAAGAGACCCAGTACTTC.

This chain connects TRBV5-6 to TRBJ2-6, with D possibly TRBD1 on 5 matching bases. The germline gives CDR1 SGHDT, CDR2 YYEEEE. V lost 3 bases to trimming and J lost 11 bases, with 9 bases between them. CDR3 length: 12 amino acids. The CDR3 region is CASSSLQDVLTF. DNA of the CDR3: TGTGCCAGCAGCTCGTTACAGGACGTCCTGACTTTC.

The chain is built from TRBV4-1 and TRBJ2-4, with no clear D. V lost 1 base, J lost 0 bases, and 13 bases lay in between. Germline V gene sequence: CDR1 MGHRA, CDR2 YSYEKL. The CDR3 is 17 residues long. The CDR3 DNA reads TGCGCCAGCAGCCAAGTCGTGGAGTTCTTAGCCAAAAACATTCAGTACTTC. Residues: CASSQVVEFLAKNIQYF.

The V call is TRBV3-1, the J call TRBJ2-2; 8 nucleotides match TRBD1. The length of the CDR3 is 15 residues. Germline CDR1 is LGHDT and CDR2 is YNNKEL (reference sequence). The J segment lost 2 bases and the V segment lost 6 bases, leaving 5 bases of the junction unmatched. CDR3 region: CASRNRGTNTGELFF. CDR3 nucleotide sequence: TGTGCCAGCAGGAACAGGGGGACCAACACCGGGGAGCTGTTTTTT.

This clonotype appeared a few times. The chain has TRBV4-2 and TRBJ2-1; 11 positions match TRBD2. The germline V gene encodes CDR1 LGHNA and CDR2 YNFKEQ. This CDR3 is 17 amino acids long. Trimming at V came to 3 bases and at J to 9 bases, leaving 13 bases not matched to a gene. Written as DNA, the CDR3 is TGTGCCAGCAGCCAGAAAACTATACTAGCGGGAGTGGGTGAGCAGTTCTTC. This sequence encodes CASSQKTILAGVGEQFF.

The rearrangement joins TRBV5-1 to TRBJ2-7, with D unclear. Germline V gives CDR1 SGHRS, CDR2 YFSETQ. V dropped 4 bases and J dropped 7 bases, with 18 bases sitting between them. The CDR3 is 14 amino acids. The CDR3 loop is CASSDLDPVPEQYF. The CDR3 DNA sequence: TGCGCCAGCAGCGATCTAGACCCAGTCCCAGAGCAGTACTTC.

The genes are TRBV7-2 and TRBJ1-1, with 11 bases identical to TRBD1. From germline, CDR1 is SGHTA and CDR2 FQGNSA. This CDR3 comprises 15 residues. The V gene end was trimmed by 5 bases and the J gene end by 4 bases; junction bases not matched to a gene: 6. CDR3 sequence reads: CASSVSGTGGTEAFF. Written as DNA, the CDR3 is TGTGCCAGCAGCGTCTCCGGGACAGGGGGCACTGAAGCTTTCTTT.